This T cell receptor beta chain came from a study of identifying expanded T cells in peripheral blood. Whole-study results and caveats: Variance in clone template counts between roughly two-week samples significantly increased with total template count across all healthy donors.

During the collection period, no donor immune events like infections were recorded. Germline V gives CDR1 MDHEN, CDR2 SYDVKM. V gave up 5 bases and J gave up 7 bases, with 26 bases separating them. This CDR3 has 18 residues. About this clone: Its antigen is unidentified.

The data were produced by immunoSEQ multiplex PCR, yet TCRdb's version contains in-frame clones alone and is incomplete. The sample consists of about 90,000 clones, 70% to 90% of them appearing once. The sample consisted of blood. The V call is TRBV28, the J call TRBJ2-2; possibly TRBD1 or TRBD2 for D (6 bases each). This clonotype was obtained from a person aged 18 to 75 in good health. The CDR3 protein is CASSLTGEKRAGDGELFF. In nucleotides, the CDR3 is TGTGCCAGCAGTCTGACAGGAGAAAAGCGGGCGGGCGACGGGGAGCTGTTTTTT. Complete variable domain (other parts from reference TRBV28 and TRBJ2-2): DVKVTQSSRYLVKRTGEKVFLECVQDMDHENMFWYRQDPGLGLRLIYFSYDVKMKEKGDIPEGYSVSREKKERFSLILESASTNQTSMYLCASSLTGEKRAGDGELFFGEGSRLTVL.